Given below is one T cell receptor (beta chain) in context. This entry belongs to a study of T cells in narcolepsy. V gave up 4 bases and J gave up 8 bases, with 13 bases separating them. Germline V CDR1 and CDR2: SGHRS, YFSETQ. The CDR3 spans 13 residues. Repertoires were generated with immunoSEQ multiplex PCR, while TCRdb's copy carries only in-frame clones and drops some. The sample yields roughly 30,000 clones, 79% seen once. The material sequenced was memory (CD45RA-) CD4+ T cells from blood. The chain employs TRBV5-1 and TRBJ2-1; possibly TRBD2 for D (5 bases). The clonotype was recovered from a human donor in good health. The CDR3 DNA is TGCGCCAGCAGCGGATCCGGGCGGGATGAGCAGTTCTTC. It encodes CASSGSGRDEQFF.